Listed below are T cell receptor beta chains from one sample, sequenced in a study of T cells in Graves' hyperthyroidism and ophthalmopathy. Each CDR3 protein gets one entry after TCRdb re-called the multiplex PCR reads with MiXCR. Of some 800,000 distinct CDR3 sequences in the sample, around 38% are singletons; the top ten hold 8% to 9%. Sequencing was done on a sample of blood. These receptors came from a man aged 18 to 29 with Graves' hyperthyroidism. The conserved cysteine and the conserved F or W are not part of the CDR3 here. Fields, in order: V gene, D gene, clone size, J gene, CDR3 protein. The D gene is left open where the match is weak. Some rows have no size entry. The others give once, few or many, or a class for an expanded clone.

TRBV12-3/TRBV12-4,NA,many,TRBJ1-1,ASSLGVESEAF
TRBV7-2,NA,NA,TRBJ2-7,ARDRSSYEQY
TRBV11-2,TRBD1,few,TRBJ1-1,ASSLETTGMNTEAF
TRBV7-9,NA,few,TRBJ2-7,ASSRLGEYEQY
TRBV6-5,NA,NA,TRBJ2-1,ASSLYWGAGPF
TRBV12-3/TRBV12-4,NA,few,TRBJ1-1,ASSSGTLMNTEAF
TRBV29-1,TRBD1,many,TRBJ2-2,SVAPTTGTNTGELF
TRBV19,NA,NA,TRBJ2-6,ASAQGRDTEA
TRBV7-2,NA,NA,TRBJ2-7,ASSLDSYTYEQY
TRBV11-1,NA,NA,TRBJ2-7,ASSLLGISYEQY
TRBV9,TRBD1,many,TRBJ1-2,ASSGGQVDYGYT
TRBV20-1,NA,NA,TRBJ2-5,SAREVQTAHPGPQETQY
TRBV5-1,TRBD1,NA,TRBJ2-7,ASSSSSTGGVFSYEQY
TRBV6-1,NA,NA,TRBJ1-5,ASMGYFNQPQH
TRBV12-3/TRBV12-4,NA,NA,TRBJ1-2,ASTPGLRGLYGYT
TRBV25-1,NA,NA,TRBJ1-2,ASSELASPYGYT
TRBV10-3,TRBD1,many,TRBJ2-7,AIRPGTDLYEQY
TRBV12-3/TRBV12-4,NA,NA,TRBJ2-7,ASSLAGDREEQY
TRBV9,NA,NA,TRBJ2-7,ASSGGEGVYEQY
TRBV10-3,NA,NA,TRBJ1-5,AITGWVRQPQH
TRBV15,NA,many,TRBJ1-5,ATSMRRHNQPQH
TRBV13,NA,once,TRBJ1-3,ASSSGAGGLSGNTIY
TRBV6-5,TRBD1,few,TRBJ1-5,ASSEAYRGQPQH
TRBV10-3,TRBD1,NA,TRBJ1-6,AIRAKTGTGLTPLH
TRBV7-9,TRBD2,once,TRBJ2-5,ATGLADQETQY
TRBV4-2,TRBD1,NA,TRBJ2-2,ASSSDRGQGGELF
TRBV7-9,TRBD1,many,TRBJ1-1,ASSRQGKAF
TRBV11-2,NA,NA,TRBJ1-5,ASSSTARNQPQH
TRBV20-1,NA,many,TRBJ1-1,SARDTQSEAF
TRBV10-3,NA,many,TRBJ1-5,AISEGRAGQPQH
TRBV5-1,NA,NA,TRBJ2-2,ASSARLSATNTGELF
TRBV5-1,NA,few,TRBJ2-7,ASSPRTGNTYEQY
TRBV11-2,NA,NA,TRBJ2-7,ASSQDGNPAYEQY
TRBV7-6,TRBD2,many,TRBJ2-2,ASSRAGDGELF
TRBV12-3/TRBV12-4,TRBD1,many,TRBJ1-5,ASLGQGDNQPQH
TRBV7-9,TRBD1,once,TRBJ1-2,ASSIRDSLYGYT
TRBV7-3,TRBD2,few,TRBJ2-2,ASSSSAGGPGTGELF
TRBV10-3,NA,NA,TRBJ2-7,AISGVSTYEQY
TRBV24-1,NA,NA,TRBJ1-5,ATSDPTATGQPQH
TRBV7-9,TRBD2,NA,TRBJ2-7,ASSPGTSVLEQY
TRBV20-1,NA,NA,TRBJ1-1,SARVQGTMNTEAF
TRBV7-2,NA,few,TRBJ1-1,ASSSGHNTEAF
TRBV7-8,NA,NA,TRBJ1-5,ASSQEAGSSNQPQH